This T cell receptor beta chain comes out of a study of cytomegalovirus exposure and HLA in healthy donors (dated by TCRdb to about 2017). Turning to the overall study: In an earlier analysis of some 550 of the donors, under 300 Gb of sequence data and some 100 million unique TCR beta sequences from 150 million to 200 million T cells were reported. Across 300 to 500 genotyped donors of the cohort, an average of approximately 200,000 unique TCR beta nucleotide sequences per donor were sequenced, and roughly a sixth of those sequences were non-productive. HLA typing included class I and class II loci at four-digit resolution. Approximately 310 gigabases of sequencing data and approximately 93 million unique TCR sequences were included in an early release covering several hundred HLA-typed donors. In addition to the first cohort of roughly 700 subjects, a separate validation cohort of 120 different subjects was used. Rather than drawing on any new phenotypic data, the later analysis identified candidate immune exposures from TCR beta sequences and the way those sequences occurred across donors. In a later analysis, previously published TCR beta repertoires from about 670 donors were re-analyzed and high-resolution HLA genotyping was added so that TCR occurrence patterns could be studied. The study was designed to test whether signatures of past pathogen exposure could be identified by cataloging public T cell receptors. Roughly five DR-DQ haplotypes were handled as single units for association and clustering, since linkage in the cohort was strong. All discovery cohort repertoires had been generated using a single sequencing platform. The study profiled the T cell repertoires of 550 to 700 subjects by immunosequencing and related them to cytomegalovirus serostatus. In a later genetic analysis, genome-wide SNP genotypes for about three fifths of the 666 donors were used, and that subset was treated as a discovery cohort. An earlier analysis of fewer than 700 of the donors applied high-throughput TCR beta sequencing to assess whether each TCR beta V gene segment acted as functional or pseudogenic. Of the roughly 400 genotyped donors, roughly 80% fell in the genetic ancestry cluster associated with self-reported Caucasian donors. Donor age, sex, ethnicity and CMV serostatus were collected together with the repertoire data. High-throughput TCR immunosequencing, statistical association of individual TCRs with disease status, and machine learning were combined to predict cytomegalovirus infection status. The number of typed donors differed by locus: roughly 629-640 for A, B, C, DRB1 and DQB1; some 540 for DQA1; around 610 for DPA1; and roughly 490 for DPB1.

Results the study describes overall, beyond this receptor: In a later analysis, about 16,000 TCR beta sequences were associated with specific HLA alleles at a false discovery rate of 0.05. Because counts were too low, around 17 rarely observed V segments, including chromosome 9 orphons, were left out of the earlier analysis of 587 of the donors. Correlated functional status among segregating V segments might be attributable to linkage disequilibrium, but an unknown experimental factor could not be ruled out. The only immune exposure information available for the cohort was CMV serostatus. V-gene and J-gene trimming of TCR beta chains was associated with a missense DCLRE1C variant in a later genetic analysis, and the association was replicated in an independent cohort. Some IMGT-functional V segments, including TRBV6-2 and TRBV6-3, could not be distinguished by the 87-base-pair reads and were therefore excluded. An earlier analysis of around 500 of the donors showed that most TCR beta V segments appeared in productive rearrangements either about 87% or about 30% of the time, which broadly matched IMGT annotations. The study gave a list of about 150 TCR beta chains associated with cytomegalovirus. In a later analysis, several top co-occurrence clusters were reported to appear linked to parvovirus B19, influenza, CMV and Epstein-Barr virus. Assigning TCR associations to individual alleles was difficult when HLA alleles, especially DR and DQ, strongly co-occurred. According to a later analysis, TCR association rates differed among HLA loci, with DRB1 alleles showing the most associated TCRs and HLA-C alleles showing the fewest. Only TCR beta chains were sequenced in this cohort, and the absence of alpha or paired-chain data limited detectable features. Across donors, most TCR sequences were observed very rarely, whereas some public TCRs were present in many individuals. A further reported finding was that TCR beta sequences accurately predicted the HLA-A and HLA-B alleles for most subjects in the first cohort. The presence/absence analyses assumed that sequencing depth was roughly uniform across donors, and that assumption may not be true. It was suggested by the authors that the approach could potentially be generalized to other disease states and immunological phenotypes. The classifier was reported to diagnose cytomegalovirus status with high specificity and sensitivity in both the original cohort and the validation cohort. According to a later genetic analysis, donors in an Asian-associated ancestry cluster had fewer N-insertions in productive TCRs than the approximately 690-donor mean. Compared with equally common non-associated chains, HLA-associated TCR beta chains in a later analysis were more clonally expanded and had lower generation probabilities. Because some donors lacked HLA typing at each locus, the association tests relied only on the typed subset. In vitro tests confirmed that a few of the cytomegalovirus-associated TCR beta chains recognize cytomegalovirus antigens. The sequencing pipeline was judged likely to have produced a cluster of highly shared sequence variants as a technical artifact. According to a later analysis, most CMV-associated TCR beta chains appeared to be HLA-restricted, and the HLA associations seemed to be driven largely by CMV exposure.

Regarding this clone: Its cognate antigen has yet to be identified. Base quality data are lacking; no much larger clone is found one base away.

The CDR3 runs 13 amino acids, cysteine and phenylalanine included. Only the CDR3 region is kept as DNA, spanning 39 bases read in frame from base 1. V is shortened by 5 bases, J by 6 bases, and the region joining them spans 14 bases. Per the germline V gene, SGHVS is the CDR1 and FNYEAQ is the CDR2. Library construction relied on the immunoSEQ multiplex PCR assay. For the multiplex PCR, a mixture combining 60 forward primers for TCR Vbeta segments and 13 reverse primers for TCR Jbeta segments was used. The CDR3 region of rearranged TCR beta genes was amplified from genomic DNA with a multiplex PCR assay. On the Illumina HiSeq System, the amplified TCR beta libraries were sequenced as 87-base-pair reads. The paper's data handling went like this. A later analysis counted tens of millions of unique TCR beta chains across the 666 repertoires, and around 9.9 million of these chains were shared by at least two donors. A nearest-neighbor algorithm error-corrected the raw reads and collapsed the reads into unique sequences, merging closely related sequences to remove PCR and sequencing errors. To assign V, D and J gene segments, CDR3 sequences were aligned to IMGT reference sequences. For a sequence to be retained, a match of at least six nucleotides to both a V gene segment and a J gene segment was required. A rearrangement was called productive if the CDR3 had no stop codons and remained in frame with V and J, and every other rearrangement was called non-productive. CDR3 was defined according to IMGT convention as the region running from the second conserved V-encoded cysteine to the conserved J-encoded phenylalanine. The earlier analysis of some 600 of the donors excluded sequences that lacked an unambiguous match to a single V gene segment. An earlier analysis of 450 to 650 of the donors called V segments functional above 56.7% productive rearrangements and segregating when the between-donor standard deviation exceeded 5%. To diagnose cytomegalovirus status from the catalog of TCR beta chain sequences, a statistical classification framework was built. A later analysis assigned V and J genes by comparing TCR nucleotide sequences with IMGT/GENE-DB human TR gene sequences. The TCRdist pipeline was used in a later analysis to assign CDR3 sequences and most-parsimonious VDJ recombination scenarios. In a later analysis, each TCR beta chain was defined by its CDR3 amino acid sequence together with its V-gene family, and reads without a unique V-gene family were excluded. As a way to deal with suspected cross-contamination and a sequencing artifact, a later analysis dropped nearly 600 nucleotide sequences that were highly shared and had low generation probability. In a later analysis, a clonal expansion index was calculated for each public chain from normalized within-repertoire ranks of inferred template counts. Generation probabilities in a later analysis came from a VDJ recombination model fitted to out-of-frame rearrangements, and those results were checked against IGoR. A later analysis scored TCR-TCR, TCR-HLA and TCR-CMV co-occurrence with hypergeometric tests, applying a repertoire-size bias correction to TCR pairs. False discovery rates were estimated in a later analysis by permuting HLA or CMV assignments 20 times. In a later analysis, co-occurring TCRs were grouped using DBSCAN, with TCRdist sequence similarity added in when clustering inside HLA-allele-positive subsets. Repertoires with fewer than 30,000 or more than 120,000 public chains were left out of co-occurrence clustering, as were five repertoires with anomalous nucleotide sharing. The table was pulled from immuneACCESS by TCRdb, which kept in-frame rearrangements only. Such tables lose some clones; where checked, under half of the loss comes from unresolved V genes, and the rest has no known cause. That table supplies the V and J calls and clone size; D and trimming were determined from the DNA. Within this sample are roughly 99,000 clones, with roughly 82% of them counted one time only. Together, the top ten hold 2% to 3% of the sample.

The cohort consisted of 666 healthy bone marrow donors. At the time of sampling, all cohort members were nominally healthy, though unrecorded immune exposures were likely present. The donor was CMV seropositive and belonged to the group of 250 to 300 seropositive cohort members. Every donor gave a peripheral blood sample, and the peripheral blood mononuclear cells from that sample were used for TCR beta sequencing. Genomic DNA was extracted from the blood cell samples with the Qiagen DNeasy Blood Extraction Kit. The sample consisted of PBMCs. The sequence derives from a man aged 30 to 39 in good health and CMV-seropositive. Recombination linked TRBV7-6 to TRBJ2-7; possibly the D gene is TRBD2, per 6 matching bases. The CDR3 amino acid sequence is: CASSGGVRGEQYF. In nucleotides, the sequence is TGTGCCAGCAGCGGCGGGGTCCGAGGCGAGCAGTACTTC.